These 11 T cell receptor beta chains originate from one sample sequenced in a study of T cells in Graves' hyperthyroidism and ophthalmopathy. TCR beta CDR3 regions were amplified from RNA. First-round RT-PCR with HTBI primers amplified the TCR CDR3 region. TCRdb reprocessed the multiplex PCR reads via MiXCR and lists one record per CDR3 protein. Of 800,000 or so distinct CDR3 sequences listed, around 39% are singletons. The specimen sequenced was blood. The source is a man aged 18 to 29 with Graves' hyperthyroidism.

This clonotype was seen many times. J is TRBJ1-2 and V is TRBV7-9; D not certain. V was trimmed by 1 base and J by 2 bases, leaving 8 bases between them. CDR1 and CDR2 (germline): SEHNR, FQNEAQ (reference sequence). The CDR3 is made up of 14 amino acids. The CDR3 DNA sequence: TGTGCCAGCAGCTTAGGGCGGATGAACTATGGCTACACCTTC. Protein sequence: CASSLGRMNYGYTF.

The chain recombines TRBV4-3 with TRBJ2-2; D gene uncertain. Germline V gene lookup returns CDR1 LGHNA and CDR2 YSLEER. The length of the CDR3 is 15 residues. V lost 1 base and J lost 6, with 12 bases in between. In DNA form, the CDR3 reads TGCGCCAGCAGCCAAGTTTGGAGTGACGCCGGGGAGCTGTTTTTT. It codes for CASSQVWSDAGELFF.

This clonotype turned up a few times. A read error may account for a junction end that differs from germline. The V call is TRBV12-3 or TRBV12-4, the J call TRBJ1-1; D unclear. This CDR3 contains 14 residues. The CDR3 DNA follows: TGTGCCTGCAGCCTCCGGGGAATGAACACTGAAGCTTTCTTT. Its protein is CACSLRGMNTEAFF.

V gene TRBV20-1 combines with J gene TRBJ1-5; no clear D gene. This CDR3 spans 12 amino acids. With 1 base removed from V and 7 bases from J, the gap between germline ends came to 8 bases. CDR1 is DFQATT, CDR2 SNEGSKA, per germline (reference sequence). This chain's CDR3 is CSARGPWQPQHF. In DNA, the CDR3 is TGCAGTGCTAGAGGGCCGTGGCAGCCCCAGCATTTT.

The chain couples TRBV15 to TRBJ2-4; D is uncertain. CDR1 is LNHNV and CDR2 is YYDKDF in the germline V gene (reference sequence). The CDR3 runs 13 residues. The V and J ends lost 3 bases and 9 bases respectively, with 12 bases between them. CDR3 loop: CATSRESNGIQYF. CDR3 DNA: TGTGCCACCAGCAGGGAGAGCAACGGCATTCAGTACTTC.

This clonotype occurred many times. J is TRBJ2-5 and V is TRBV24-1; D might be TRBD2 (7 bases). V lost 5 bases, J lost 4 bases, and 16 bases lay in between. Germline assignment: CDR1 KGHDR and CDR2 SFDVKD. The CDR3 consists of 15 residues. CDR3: CATSASGGGGETQYF. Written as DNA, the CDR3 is TGTGCCACCAGTGCCTCCGGGGGCGGGGGAGAGACCCAGTACTTC.

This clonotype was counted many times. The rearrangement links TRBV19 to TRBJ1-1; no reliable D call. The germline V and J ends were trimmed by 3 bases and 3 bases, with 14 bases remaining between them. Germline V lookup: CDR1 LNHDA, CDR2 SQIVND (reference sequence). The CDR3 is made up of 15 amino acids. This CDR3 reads CASSILGGLDTEAFF. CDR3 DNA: TGTGCCAGTAGTATCCTGGGAGGTCTGGACACTGAAGCTTTCTTT.

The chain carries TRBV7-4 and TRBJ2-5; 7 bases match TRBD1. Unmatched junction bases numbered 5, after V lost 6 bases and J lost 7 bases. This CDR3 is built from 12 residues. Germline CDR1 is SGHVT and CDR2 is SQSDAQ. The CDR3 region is CASSFRQGTQYF. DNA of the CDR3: TGTGCCAGCAGTTTCCGACAGGGGACCCAGTACTTC.

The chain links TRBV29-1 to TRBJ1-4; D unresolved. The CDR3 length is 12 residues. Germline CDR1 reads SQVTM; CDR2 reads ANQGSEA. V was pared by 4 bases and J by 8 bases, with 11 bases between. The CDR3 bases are TGCAGCGTTGTTGACAAGGGCGAAAAACTGTTTTTT. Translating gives CSVVDKGEKLFF. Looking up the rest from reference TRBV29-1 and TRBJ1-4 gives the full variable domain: SAVISQKPSRDICQRGTSLTIQCQVDSQVTMMFWYRQQPGQSLTLIATANQGSEATYESGFVIDKFPISRPNLTFSTLTVSNMSPEDSSIYLCSVVDKGEKLFFGSGTQLSVL.

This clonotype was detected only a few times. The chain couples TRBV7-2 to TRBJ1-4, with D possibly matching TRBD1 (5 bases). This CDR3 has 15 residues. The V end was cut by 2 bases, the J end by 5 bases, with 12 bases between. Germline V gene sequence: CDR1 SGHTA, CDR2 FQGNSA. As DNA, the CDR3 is TGTGCCAGCAGCTTAATGGGACGGAAAAATGAAAAACTGTTTTTT. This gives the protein CASSLMGRKNEKLFF. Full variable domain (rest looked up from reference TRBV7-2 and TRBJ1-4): GAGVSQSPSNKVTEKGKDVELRCDPISGHTALYWYRQSLGQGLEFLIYFQGNSAPDKSGLPSDRFSAERTGGSVSTLTIQRTQQEDSAVYLCASSLMGRKNEKLFFGSGTQLSVL.

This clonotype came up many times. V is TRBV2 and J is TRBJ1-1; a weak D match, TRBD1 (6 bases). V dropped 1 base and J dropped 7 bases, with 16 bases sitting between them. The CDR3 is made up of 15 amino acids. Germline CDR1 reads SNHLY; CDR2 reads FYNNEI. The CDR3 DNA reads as TGTGCCAGCAGTGAAGACGGCAGGGGCCTCATTGAAGCTTTCTTT. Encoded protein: CASSEDGRGLIEAFF.